These 5 T cell receptor beta chains were sequenced from one sample in a study of early T cells in non-severe SARS-CoV-2 infection. TCRdb reprocessed the 5' RACE reads with MiXCR, giving one entry per CDR3 protein. Of tens of thousands of distinct CDR3 sequences listed, more than 13% are singletons. Sequencing was done on a sample of whole blood. The receptor set was obtained from an adult who was a healthcare worker with PCR-confirmed SARS-CoV-2 infection or an uninfected control (not recorded which).

This clonotype was picked up a small number of times. This chain links TRBV29-1 with TRBJ2-2, with D uncertain. The length of the CDR3 is 15 residues. V dropped 2 bases and J dropped 1 base, with 11 bases sitting between them. The V gene's germline CDR1 is SQVTM and CDR2 ANQGSEA. The CDR3 is CSVEIPPMNTGELFF. CDR3 nucleotide sequence: TGCAGCGTTGAAATCCCCCCGATGAACACCGGGGAGCTGTTTTTT.

There are many counts of this clonotype. This chain links TRBV7-6 with TRBJ2-1, with no clear D. The germline gives CDR1 SGHVS, CDR2 FNYEAQ. The length of the CDR3 is 18 residues. V lost 1 base and J 7 bases, leaving 23 bases between the germline ends. This CDR3 reads CASSLVAGAFTQRNEQFF. DNA for the CDR3: TGTGCCAGCAGCTTAGTGGCTGGAGCTTTTACCCAAAGGAATGAGCAGTTCTTC.

This clonotype was detected many times. The rearrangement uses TRBV18 and TRBJ2-1; 8 nucleotides align to TRBD1. The CDR3 extends over 16 amino acids. Germline CDR1 KGHSH, CDR2 LQKENI. J lost 5 bases, V lost 2 bases, and 8 bases had no gene match. The CDR3 nucleotides are TGTGCCAGCTCACCAGCGGGTAGACAGGGGAACAATGAGCAGTTCTTC. Its translation: CASSPAGRQGNNEQFF.

This chain joins TRBV4-2 and TRBJ2-5, with 8 nucleotides matching TRBD1. The CDR3 is made up of 16 amino acids. Germline V gene sequence: CDR1 LGHNA, CDR2 YNFKEQ. With 4 bases clipped from V and 5 bases from J, the junction kept 12 bases outside the gene matches. The CDR3 DNA sequence: TGTGCCAGCAGCCTGGGAGGAAACAGGGGGATCGAGACCCAGTACTTC. As protein: CASSLGGNRGIETQYF.

This clonotype was seen a few times. The chain recombines TRBV29-1 with TRBJ1-4; D gene uncertain. Germline lookup yields CDR1 SQVTM and CDR2 ANQGSEA. V was cut by 1 base and J by 10 bases, with 10 bases left in between. The CDR3 consists of 12 residues. CDR3 sequence (DNA): TGCAGCGTTGAAGGGCCTACTAGAAAACTGTTTTTT. As protein: CSVEGPTRKLFF. Full variable domain (remainder filled in from reference TRBV29-1 and TRBJ1-4): SAVISQKPSRDICQRGTSLTIQCQVDSQVTMMFWYRQQPGQSLTLIATANQGSEATYESGFVIDKFPISRPNLTFSTLTVSNMSPEDSSIYLCSVEGPTRKLFFGSGTQLSVL.